Shown below are 4 T cell receptor beta chains from a single sample sequenced in a study of monozygotic twins with inflammatory bowel disease. Using the 5' RACE reads, TCRdb records one entry per CDR3 protein without DNA. The repertoire shows 300,000 to 400,000 distinct CDR3 sequences; the top ten hold 2.5% to 3%. The sample was blood. The receptor source for this set is a human donor with ulcerative colitis or Crohn's disease, or a healthy co-twin of an affected twin (not recorded which).

The gene calls are TRBV5-1 and TRBJ2-7; with no DNA, the TCRdb D assignment of TRBD2 cannot be verified. The CDR3 runs to 14 residues. The V gene's germline CDR1 is SGHRS and CDR2 YFSETQ. The CDR3 here is CASSLQGGGSEQYF.

CDR3: CASSAETSYGYTF. V is TRBV12-3 or TRBV12-4 and J is TRBJ1-2. This CDR3 region has 13 residues.

This chain uses TRBV5-1 with TRBJ2-7. The CDR3 is made up of 11 amino acids. CDR1 and CDR2 from the germline V gene are SGHRS and YFSETQ. This CDR3 reads CASSREYEQYF.

The rearrangement uses TRBV5-1 and TRBJ2-5; there is no DNA to check the TCRdb D call of TRBD1. This CDR3 is 20 amino acids long. CDR1 and CDR2 from the germline V gene are SGHRS and YFSETQ. The CDR3 loop is CASSSHPLIGQGARQETQYF.